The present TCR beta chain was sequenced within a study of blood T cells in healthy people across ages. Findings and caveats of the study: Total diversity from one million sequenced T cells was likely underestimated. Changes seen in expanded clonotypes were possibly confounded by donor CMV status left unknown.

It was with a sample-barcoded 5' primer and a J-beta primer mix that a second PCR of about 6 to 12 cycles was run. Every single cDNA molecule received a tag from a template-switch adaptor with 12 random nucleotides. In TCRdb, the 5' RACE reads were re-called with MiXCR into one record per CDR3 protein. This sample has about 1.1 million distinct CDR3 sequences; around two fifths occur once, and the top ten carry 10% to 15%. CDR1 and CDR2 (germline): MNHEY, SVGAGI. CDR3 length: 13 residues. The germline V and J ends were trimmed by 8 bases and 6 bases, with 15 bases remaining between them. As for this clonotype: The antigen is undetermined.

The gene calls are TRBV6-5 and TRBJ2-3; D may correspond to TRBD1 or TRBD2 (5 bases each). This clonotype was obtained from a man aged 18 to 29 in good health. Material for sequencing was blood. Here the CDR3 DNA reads TGTGCCAGCGGGACCTCGAAACCTGATACGCAGTATTTT. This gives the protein CASGTSKPDTQYF.